Reported below is one TCR beta chain. The sample contains more than one DNA sequence encoding this CDR3. The data belong to a study of shared T cell receptors in the human thymus. The repertoire was sequenced with immunoSEQ multiplex PCR; TCRdb's copy has only in-frame clones and lacks some. In the table there are more than 550,000 clones, around 87% of which are singletons. CDR1 and CDR2 from the germline V gene are LNHDA and SQIVND (reference sequence). V was clipped by 9 bases and J by 1 base; unmatched bases: 2. The CDR3 totals 12 residues. The same data also went into a second study, on human thymus T cells. That investigation notes: Healthy Finnish infants undergoing corrective surgery for congenital heart defects were the donors. Thymic material originated from resections removed in the course of corrective heart surgery. There appeared to be biased usage of V and J genes in thymic and blood repertoires. In unrelated individuals, thymic repertoires overlapped highly, according to related research.

Sequenced material: thymocytes. The chain has TRBV19 and TRBJ1-2; 7 bases are a match to TRBD1. The receptor comes from a boy in the first two years of life with a congenital heart defect. CDR3 bases: TGTGCCAGCCGGGACAGTAACTATGGCTACACCTTC. This translates into CASRDSNYGYTF.